Many counts were recorded for the clone carrying this T cell receptor beta chain. Its antigen is not identified. This entry belongs to a study of early T cells in non-severe SARS-CoV-2 infection. Study in general: Chains were unpaired, as sequencing was done on bulk RNA from unsorted whole blood.

The protocol attached unique molecular identifiers to individual cDNA molecules. TCRdb fed the 5' RACE reads into MiXCR, producing one record per CDR3 protein. The profile covers under 50,000 distinct CDR3 sequences, with 5.6% appearing a single time and around 4.1% taken by the ten largest. Findings and limits, study-wide: Comparison of clonotypes with VDJdb favored anti-spike CD8 responses while missing private and CD4 specificities.

The sample was whole blood. The origin of this receptor is an adult who was a healthcare worker with PCR-confirmed SARS-CoV-2 infection or an uninfected control (not recorded which).

For the CDR3, the DNA is TGCAGCGTTGAAGATCGGCGGCAGTTTCTTACTAGCACAGATACGCAGTATTTT. Residues: CSVEDRRQFLTSTDTQYF. The chain combines TRBV29-1 with TRBJ2-3; D not resolved. The CDR3 sequence is 18 residues long. Trimming stripped 0 bases from V and 0 bases from J, with 19 bases between. Per the germline V gene, CDR1 is SQVTM and CDR2 is ANQGSEA.